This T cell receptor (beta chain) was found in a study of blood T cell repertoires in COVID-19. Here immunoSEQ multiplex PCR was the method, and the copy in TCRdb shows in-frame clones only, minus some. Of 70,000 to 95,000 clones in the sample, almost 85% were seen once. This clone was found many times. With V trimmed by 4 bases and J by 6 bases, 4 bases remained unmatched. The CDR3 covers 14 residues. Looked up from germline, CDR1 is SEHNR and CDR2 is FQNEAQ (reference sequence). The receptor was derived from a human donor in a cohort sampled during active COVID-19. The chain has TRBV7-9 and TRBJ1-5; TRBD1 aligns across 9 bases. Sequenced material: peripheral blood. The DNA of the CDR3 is TGTGCCAGCAGCTCGACAGGGGGAGGTCAGCCCCAGCATTTT. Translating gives CASSSTGGGQPQHF.